This T cell receptor beta chain comes out of a study of T cell responses to AZD1222 COVID-19 vaccine. Points from the study as a whole: The peak T cell response came first, and repertoires were sampled only after it.

Points on this clone: Its antigen is unknown.

The repertoire was sequenced with immunoSEQ multiplex PCR; TCRdb's copy has only in-frame clones and lacks some. The table shows about 110,000 clones, with around 90% occurring only once. CDR1 MNHEY and CDR2 SMNVEV come from the germline V gene (reference sequence). V shed 0 bases, J shed 2 bases, and the junction held 4 bases outside the gene matches. There are 15 residues in the CDR3. The sample was peripheral blood, taken 28 days after the second AZD1222 dose. The rearrangement uses TRBV27 and TRBJ2-7, with 7 bases lining up with TRBD2. The receptor's source is an adult who received the AZD1222 COVID-19 vaccine. This CDR3 reads CASSLSSGGAYEQYF. The CDR3 coding sequence is TGTGCCAGCAGTTTATCATCTGGGGGGGCCTACGAGCAGTACTTC.